Each of the 2 T cell receptor beta chains below was sequenced from the same sample in a study of regulatory T cells in long-lasting Graves disease. Time point here: persistent/refractory GD, antithyroid drugs over 5 years with positive TRAb. From RNA extracted from PBMCs, the TCR library was made. Arm-PCR of CDR3 regions with iRepertoire HTBI primers generated TCR beta libraries. TCRdb reprocessed the multiplex PCR reads via MiXCR and lists one record per CDR3 protein. Among roughly 700,000 distinct CDR3 sequences listed, 30% were seen once. This specimen was peripheral blood mononuclear cells (PBMCs), taken when the disease was refractory, from a patient treated with antithyroid drugs. The receptors come from a female donor with Graves disease.

The chain recombines TRBV30 with TRBJ2-7; D is unclear. Germline CDR1 GTSNPN, CDR2 SVGIG (reference sequence). V was clipped by 3 bases and J by 6 bases, with 12 bases between them. The CDR3 totals 12 residues. DNA for the CDR3: TGTGCCTGGAGCCTCGAGGTGGGCGAGCAGTACTTC. Translating it yields CAWSLEVGEQYF.

This rearrangement joins TRBV5-1 to TRBJ2-7; 8 nucleotides agree with TRBD1. This CDR3 is 16 amino acids long. Unmatched junction bases numbered 11, after V lost 5 bases and J lost 1 base. The germline gives CDR1 SGHRS, CDR2 YFSETQ. CDR3 DNA sequence: TGCGCCAGCAGATCGATCCGCCAGGGGGCTTCCTACGAGCAGTACTTC. Protein sequence: CASRSIRQGASYEQYF.